The clone carrying this TCR beta chain was observed a few times. The antigen is not known. The data derive from a study of beta chain features in type 1 diabetes. By way of CD45RO/CCR7/CD25/CD127/CD95/CD27, the CD4+ regulatory, stem cell-like memory, central memory and naive cells were sorted. This CDR3 region has 15 residues. Germline lookup yields CDR1 MNHNY and CDR2 SVGAGI (reference sequence). V gave up 3 bases and J gave up 2 bases, with 11 bases separating them. The sequenced template was cDNA made from the entire isolated RNA. Clones were sequenced by immunoSEQ multiplex PCR, and TCRdb holds only the in-frame ones, with some missing. The sample includes under 950,000 clones, roughly a sixth of them seen just once. Study-wide findings and caveats: Among patients with Type 1 diabetes, TCRB CDR3s were moderately but significantly shorter in every one of the four CD4+ subsets.

The clonotype comes from a woman under 30 in good health. The sample was naive CD4+ T cells from blood. The J gene is TRBJ2-1, the V gene TRBV6-6; D call uncertain. CDR3 coding DNA: TGTGCCAGCAGTTATGTTGGTGCAACCTACAATGAGCAGTTCTTC. It translates to CASSYVGATYNEQFF.